This T cell receptor beta chain was recovered during a study of cytomegalovirus exposure and HLA in healthy donors. Data came from immunoSEQ multiplex PCR; TCRdb stores just in-frame clones and leaves some out. The profile shows 250,000 to 300,000 clones, nearly 90% of them singletons. The CDR3 consists of 10 residues. The V end lost 8 bases, the J end lost 13 bases, and 9 bases lay between the germline ends. Per germline, CDR1 ENHRY and CDR2 SYGVKD. The chain combines TRBV10-3 with TRBJ1-6, with a possible D match to TRBD1 (5 bases). The sample consisted of PBMCs. The receptor was derived from a young woman in good health and CMV-seronegative. The CDR3 bases are TGTGCCATCGTGAAGGGGCCCCTCCACTTT. Encoded protein: CAIVKGPLHF.